Following are 27 T cell receptor beta chains from one sample sequenced in a study of control samples from healthy donors and cancer patients. Libraries were prepared by immunoSEQ multiplex PCR; TCRdb keeps only in-frame clonotypes and omits some of them. Of about 80,000 clones in the sample, roughly nine tenths were seen once. Input material: blood. Receptors originate from a woman aged 60-70 years in good health.

The table lists this clone with a count of one. The rearrangement joins TRBV30 to TRBJ2-7; no reliable D call. This CDR3 comprises 12 residues. Germline V CDR1 and CDR2: GTSNPN, SVGIG (reference sequence). Between the trimmed V and J ends, which lost 3 bases and 6 bases, there was a span of 12 bases. The CDR3 DNA follows: TGTGCCTGGAGCGTCATGTCTACCGAGCAGTACTTC. Amino acids: CAWSVMSTEQYF.

V is TRBV11-3 and J is TRBJ2-1; 9 positions match TRBD2. This CDR3 region has 15 residues. J gave up 4 bases and V 3 bases, and 4 bases lay outside the gene matches. Germline V CDR1 and CDR2: SGHNT, YENEEA. DNA for the CDR3: TGTGCCAGCAGCTTTAGTACTAGCGGGTACAATGAGCAGTTCTTC. It encodes CASSFSTSGYNEQFF.

The rearrangement joins TRBV6-5 to TRBJ2-7; D is undetermined. CDR3 length: 15 residues. The V and J ends lost 0 bases and 2 bases respectively, with 11 bases between them. Per germline, CDR1 MNHEY and CDR2 SVGAGI. This CDR3 reads CASSYSTGPPYEQYF. The CDR3 DNA is TGTGCCAGCAGTTACTCGACTGGGCCGCCCTACGAGCAGTACTTC.

The rearrangement joins TRBV6-5 to TRBJ2-4; D is possibly TRBD1 (5 bases). This CDR3 is built from 14 residues. V lost 5 bases and J 6 bases, leaving 14 bases between the germline ends. The germline gives CDR1 MNHEY, CDR2 SVGAGI. The CDR3 is CASSTDSRANIQYF. CDR3 DNA sequence: TGTGCCAGCAGTACCGACAGTCGGGCAAACATTCAGTACTTC.

This chain uses TRBV5-1 with TRBJ2-1; D is uncertain. Trimming left V 4 bases short and J 9 bases short, with 17 bases between. This CDR3 has 14 amino acids. In germline, CDR1 is SGHRS, CDR2 YFSETQ. The CDR3 region has the DNA TGCGCCAGCAGCGGGTCCCTAGAAGGAAGTGAGCAGTTCTTC. As protein: CASSGSLEGSEQFF. The full variable domain, its missing parts supplied by reference TRBV5-1 and TRBJ2-1, is KAGVTQTPRYLIKTRGQQVTLSCSPISGHRSVSWYQQTPGQGLQFLFEYFSETQRNKGNFPGRFSGRQFSNSRSEMNVSTLELGDSALYLCASSGSLEGSEQFFGPGTRLTVL.

The chain combines TRBV6-5 with TRBJ1-3; possibly TRBD1 for D (6 bases). This CDR3 has 13 amino acids. Germline V lookup: CDR1 MNHEY, CDR2 SVGAGI. V gave up 4 bases and J gave up 5 bases, with 9 bases separating them. As DNA, the CDR3 is TGTGCCAGCAGTTCTGGGACAAGAAACACCATATATTTT. It codes for CASSSGTRNTIYF.

The sample holds one count of this clone. The chain couples TRBV18 to TRBJ2-5; unclear D gene. This CDR3 spans 13 amino acids. Germline V CDR1 and CDR2: KGHSH, LQKENI. V gave up 0 bases and J gave up 5 bases, with 7 bases separating them. In DNA form, the CDR3 reads TGTGCCAGCTCACCACCGTTTGGGGAGACCCAGTACTTC. Its translation: CASSPPFGETQYF.

V usage is TRBV7-8 and J usage is TRBJ1-1; 7 positions agree with TRBD1. This CDR3 is built from 15 residues. The J segment lost 5 bases and the V segment lost 1 base, leaving 7 bases of the junction unmatched. Germline V gene sequence: CDR1 SGHVS, CDR2 FQNEAQ. The CDR3 loop is CASSLVGTVGTEAFF. As DNA, the CDR3 is TGTGCCAGCAGCTTAGTAGGGACAGTAGGAACTGAAGCTTTCTTT. Combining the CDR3 with reference TRBV7-8 and TRBJ1-1 gives the whole variable domain GAGVSQSPRYKVAKRGQDVALRCDPISGHVSLFWYQQALGQGPEFLTYFQNEAQLDKSGLPSDRFFAERPEGSVSTLKIQRTQQEDSAVYLCASSLVGTVGTEAFFGQGTRLTVV.

The chain joins TRBV5-1 to TRBJ2-2; possibly TRBD2 for D (6 bases). Germline V CDR1 and CDR2: SGHRS, YFSETQ. This CDR3 contains 14 residues. V lost 4 bases to trimming and J lost 4 bases, with 11 bases between them. The CDR3 DNA sequence: TGCGCCAGCAGCCGGGGGTTACCCACCGGGGAGCTGTTTTTT. It translates to CASSRGLPTGELFF.

The chain links TRBV29-1 to TRBJ2-1; possibly TRBD2 for D (5 bases). Germline V gene lookup returns CDR1 SQVTM and CDR2 ANQGSEA. This CDR3 region has 13 residues. The V gene lost 6 bases and the J gene lost 8 bases, with 17 bases spanning the gap. CDR3 sequence reads: CSVARTSYDEQFF. The CDR3 DNA is TGCAGCGTGGCCAGGACTTCTTACGATGAGCAGTTCTTC.

This chain connects TRBV30 to TRBJ1-1; D possibly corresponds to TRBD1 (5 bases). CDR3 length equals 15 residues. Trimming shortened V by 3 bases and J by 3 bases, and 17 bases separated the two germline ends. CDR1 GTSNPN and CDR2 SVGIG come from the germline V gene (reference sequence). The CDR3 spells CAWRWGGNRDTEAFF. The CDR3 DNA follows: TGTGCCTGGAGGTGGGGGGGAAACCGAGACACTGAAGCTTTCTTT. Using reference TRBV30 and TRBJ1-1 for the parts outside the CDR3, the full variable domain is SQTIHQWPATLVQPVGSPLSLECTVEGTSNPNLYWYRQAAGRGLQLLFYSVGIGQISSEVPQNLSASRPQDRQFILSSKKLLLSDSGFYLCAWRWGGNRDTEAFFGQGTRLTVV.

Concerning this clone: The same CDR3 can be traced to other DNA sequences in this sample. The rearrangement joins TRBV6-2 or TRBV6-3 to TRBJ2-6; D might be TRBD2 (5 bases). This CDR3 is built from 15 residues. Trimming took 0 bases from V and 4 from J, leaving 7 bases between them. Germline V gives CDR1 MNHEY, CDR2 SVGEGT. CDR3 in amino acids: CASSYSGSGANVLTF. The CDR3 region has the DNA TGTGCCAGCAGTTACTCAGGGAGCGGGGCCAACGTCCTGACTTTC.

This clone was recorded only once. The CDR3 region has the DNA TGTGCCTGGATTCGGGGGAACACTGAAGCTTTCTTT. Amino acids: CAWIRGNTEAFF. The J gene is TRBJ1-1, the V gene TRBV30; D is undetermined. Germline V lookup: CDR1 GTSNPN, CDR2 SVGIG (reference sequence). The germline V and J ends were trimmed by 4 bases and 1 base, with 7 bases remaining between them. The CDR3 consists of 12 residues.

This chain links TRBV15 with TRBJ1-5; 7 nucleotides agree with TRBD1. Germline V gene lookup returns CDR1 LNHNV and CDR2 YYDKDF (reference sequence). The CDR3 covers 15 residues. Losses at the gene ends were 4 bases for V and 6 bases for J; bases not matched to a gene: 9. CDR3 residues: CATSTLDRPVQPQHF. CDR3 DNA: TGTGCCACCAGCACCTTGGACAGGCCCGTTCAGCCCCAGCATTTT.

The CDR3 DNA sequence: TGTGCCACCAGTATTCGACTAGCGGGAATAGGTGAGCAGTTCTTC. This translates into CATSIRLAGIGEQFF. The J gene is TRBJ2-1, the V gene TRBV15; 11 bases map to TRBD2. Trimming removed 6 bases from V and 9 bases from J; junction bases left unmatched: 10. The CDR3 totals 15 residues. The germline CDR1 and CDR2 sequences are LNHNV and YYDKDF (reference sequence).

The chain joins TRBV27 to TRBJ1-2, with D possibly being TRBD1 (6 bases). Trimming cost V 6 bases and J 3 bases, with 14 bases left between them. The V gene's germline CDR1 is MNHEY and CDR2 SMNVEV (reference sequence). CDR3 length: 14 amino acids. CDR3 region: CASSDIQGYYGYTF. The CDR3 DNA is TGTGCCAGCAGCGACATACAGGGTTACTATGGCTACACCTTC.

This chain uses TRBV5-1 with TRBJ2-5; 7 bases align to TRBD1. Germline V gene data show CDR1 as SGHRS and CDR2 as YFSETQ. There are 15 residues in the CDR3. Unmatched junction bases numbered 11, after V lost 4 bases and J lost 5 bases. CDR3: CASSRGQSRGETQYF. DNA for the CDR3: TGCGCCAGCAGCCGGGGACAGTCCAGGGGGGAGACCCAGTACTTC.

The chain employs TRBV9 and TRBJ1-1, with D maybe TRBD1 (6 bases). From germline, CDR1 is SGDLS and CDR2 YYNGEE. Deletions cut 0 bases from V and 4 bases from J, with 16 bases between. This CDR3 contains 16 residues. CDR3 DNA: TGTGCCAGCAGCGTAGGCCCCCAAGCGGGGGCCACTGAAGCTTTCTTT. This codes for CASSVGPQAGATEAFF.

V gene TRBV15 combines with J gene TRBJ2-3, with D uncertain. The CDR3 has 16 amino acids. With 1 base removed from V and 1 base from J, the gap between germline ends came to 12 bases. From germline, CDR1 is LNHNV and CDR2 YYDKDF (reference sequence). CDR3 nucleotide sequence: TGTGCCACCAGCAGAGCTAGGACGACACGCACAGATACGCAGTATTTT. It yields the protein CATSRARTTRTDTQYF.

The chain is built from TRBV7-2 and TRBJ1-2; 7 bases are a match to TRBD1. This CDR3 contains 14 residues. Unmatched junction bases numbered 1, after V lost 3 bases and J lost 0 bases. Germline V gene data show CDR1 as SGHTA and CDR2 as FQGNSA. The CDR3 here is CASSFGTANYGYTF. The CDR3 DNA follows: TGTGCCAGCAGCTTCGGGACAGCTAACTATGGCTACACCTTC.

This chain connects TRBV27 to TRBJ1-4; 7 bases are shared with TRBD1. V shed 6 bases, J shed 8 bases, and the junction held 9 bases outside the gene matches. Germline CDR1 MNHEY, CDR2 SMNVEV (reference sequence). The CDR3 runs 14 residues. CDR3 in amino acids: CASSLRRGGEKLFF. The CDR3 DNA follows: TGTGCCAGCAGCCTCCGCAGGGGGGGGGAAAAACTGTTTTTT.

In regard to this clone: A junction boundary mismatches the germline segment, possibly from a read error. The V and J genes are TRBV7-7 and TRBJ2-3; 9 nucleotides agree with TRBD2. Germline loops: CDR1 SSHAT, CDR2 FNYEAQ (reference sequence). The CDR3 length is 15 residues. Here the CDR3 DNA reads TGTGCTAGCAGCTTAGCTAGCGGGGGCACAGATACGCAGTATTTT. Protein sequence: CASSLASGGTDTQYF.

The genes are TRBV7-2 and TRBJ2-7; TRBD2 aligns across 12 bases. The junction had 3 bases not matched to a gene; V was cut back by 1 base and J by 5 bases. This CDR3 is 15 amino acids long. Germline V gene lookup returns CDR1 SGHTA and CDR2 FQGNSA. This CDR3 reads CASSLELAGGNEQYF. The CDR3 bases are TGTGCCAGCAGCTTAGAACTAGCGGGAGGCAACGAGCAGTACTTC.

The chain is built from TRBV2 and TRBJ2-5, with D perhaps matching TRBD2 (5 bases). With 10 bases removed from V and 4 bases from J, the gap between germline ends came to 13 bases. This CDR3 is 12 amino acids long. Per germline, CDR1 SNHLY and CDR2 FYNNEI. The CDR3 spells CAIPDRGETQYF. The DNA for the CDR3 is TGTGCCATCCCCGACCGGGGAGAGACCCAGTACTTC.

Only a few counts were recorded for this clone. The chain carries TRBV6-5 and TRBJ2-1; 10 bases map to TRBD2. This CDR3 spans 15 amino acids. V shed 6 bases and J 5 bases; nucleotides not matched to a gene: 7. CDR1 and CDR2 from the germline V gene are MNHEY and SVGAGI. CDR3 DNA: TGTGCCAGCAGCTTAGCGGGGGGCCCAGACAATGAGCAGTTCTTC. This translates into CASSLAGGPDNEQFF.

This chain connects TRBV30 to TRBJ2-7; D possibly uses TRBD1 or TRBD2 (5 bases each). This CDR3 is built from 15 residues. CDR1 is GTSNPN and CDR2 is SVGIG in the germline V gene (reference sequence). V lost 2 bases and J lost 9, with 23 bases in between. The DNA of the CDR3 is TGTGCCTGGAGTTCCCTCGGGACCGAGACAAGGGGGCAGTACTTC. It is translated as CAWSSLGTETRGQYF.

The chain employs TRBV5-6 and TRBJ1-1; D is unresolved. Trimming removed 1 base from V and 5 bases from J, with 12 bases in between. This CDR3 contains 14 residues. Germline CDR1 is SGHDT and CDR2 is YYEEEE. The CDR3 is CASSLLTDRTEAFF. The CDR3 nucleotides read TGTGCCAGCAGCTTGTTAACGGATAGGACTGAAGCTTTCTTT.